Following are 28 T cell receptor beta chains from one sample sequenced in a study of a mutant IDH1 vaccine in newly diagnosed glioma (dated by TCRdb to 2020 to 2023). Their antigens are not known. Reading the label with the study, this specimen's time point is: week 11, during vaccination. A 20-mer mutant IDH1 peptide at 300 micrograms in Montanide made up each vaccine dose, which was injected subcutaneously together with topical imiquimod. Library preparation was by the immunoSEQ multiplex PCR assay. The table comes from immuneACCESS by way of TCRdb, which keeps in-frame sequences with V and J called. Part of the clones is missing from these tables; in studies checked, under half for an unresolved V gene and the rest for unknown reasons. For this sample the table gives more than 50,000 clones, of which around nine tenths were detected only once. The ten largest clonotypes hold under 2% of the sample.

Sequencing was performed on PBMCs, taken from a glioma patient whose treatment included an IDH1 peptide vaccine. These receptors all come from a man aged 40-55 years with glioma.

This chain links TRBV7-6 with TRBJ1-2; 8 bases are shared with TRBD1. Germline assignment: CDR1 SGHVS and CDR2 FNYEAQ. The CDR3 contains 17 residues. V lost 5 bases and J lost 4; bases outside the gene matches: 15. CDR3 in DNA: TGTGCCAGCAGCCATGGAGGACAGGGCCTGTCGGGCTATGGCTACACCTTC. Residues: CASSHGGQGLSGYGYTF.

J is TRBJ1-2 and V is TRBV7-2; possibly TRBD1 for D (5 bases). Germline lookup yields CDR1 SGHTA and CDR2 FQGNSA. This CDR3 contains 13 residues. V lost 4 bases and J lost 8, with 14 bases in between. CDR3 coding DNA: TGTGCCAGCAGCTGGGGGGATGTCCGGGGCTACACCTTC. Amino acids: CASSWGDVRGYTF.

This chain connects TRBV2 to TRBJ1-2, with D maybe TRBD1 (6 bases). Trimming left V 6 bases short and J 3 bases short, with 14 bases between. The germline V gene has CDR1 SNHLY and CDR2 FYNNEI. CDR3 length equals 14 residues. DNA for the CDR3: TGTGCCAGCAGAGATCCAGGGGTCGACTATGGCTACACCTTC. Protein sequence: CASRDPGVDYGYTF.

The V gene is TRBV4-1, the J gene TRBJ2-1, with D possibly being TRBD2 (6 bases). Trimming cost V 7 bases and J 4 bases, with 14 bases left between them. CDR3 size: 14 residues. Germline V gene sequence: CDR1 MGHRA, CDR2 YSYEKL. The CDR3 bases are TGCGCCAGCACCCTGGCGGGACCGTACAATGAGCAGTTCTTC. This gives the protein CASTLAGPYNEQFF.

This chain links TRBV5-1 with TRBJ2-7; possibly TRBD1 for D (5 bases). Germline CDR1 is SGHRS and CDR2 is YFSETQ. This CDR3 is 13 amino acids long. Trimming took off 7 bases at V and 3 bases at J, with 14 bases between the two ends. CDR3 residues: CASRRTRGYEQYF. For the CDR3, the DNA is TGCGCCAGCCGAAGAACAAGGGGCTACGAGCAGTACTTC. The whole variable domain, remainder taken from reference TRBV5-1 and TRBJ2-7, is KAGVTQTPRYLIKTRGQQVTLSCSPISGHRSVSWYQQTPGQGLQFLFEYFSETQRNKGNFPGRFSGRQFSNSRSEMNVSTLELGDSALYLCASRRTRGYEQYFGPGTRLTVT.

V is TRBV7-9 and J is TRBJ2-1, with D unclear. Germline lookup yields CDR1 SEHNR and CDR2 FQNEAQ (reference sequence). V was clipped by 1 base and J by 0 bases, with 16 bases between them. The CDR3 sequence is 18 residues long. As DNA, the CDR3 is TGTGCCAGCAGCTTAGACGTCTCAGGCGGCAACTCCTACAATGAGCAGTTCTTC. Its protein is CASSLDVSGGNSYNEQFF. The full variable domain, with the rest looked up from reference TRBV7-9 and TRBJ2-1, is DTGVSQNPRHKITKRGQNVTFRCDPISEHNRLYWYRQTLGQGPEFLTYFQNEAQLEKSRLLSDRFSAERPKGSFSTLEIQRTEQGDSAMYLCASSLDVSGGNSYNEQFFGPGTRLTVL.

The chain carries TRBV5-5 and TRBJ2-7; D possibly corresponds to TRBD1 (5 bases). Trimming removed 0 bases at V and 7 bases at J, with 11 bases between. The CDR3 extends over 13 amino acids. CDR1 and CDR2 from the germline V gene are SGHKS and YYEKEE (reference sequence). CDR3 in DNA: TGTGCCAGCAGCTTGGAAAAACGGACAGAGCAGTACGTC. Protein sequence: CASSLEKRTEQYV.

The CDR3 sequence: CASSPQEYGYTF. CDR3 DNA sequence: TGTGCCAGCAGTCCCCAGGAGTATGGCTACACCTTC. V and J are TRBV6-6 and TRBJ1-2; no clear D gene. The germline V gene has CDR1 MNHNY and CDR2 SVGAGI (reference sequence). Between the trimmed V and J ends, which lost 5 bases and 5 bases, there was a span of 9 bases. This CDR3 region has 12 residues.

This clone was seen once. J is TRBJ1-5 and V is TRBV6-5, with 11 bases identical to TRBD1. The CDR3 is 14 amino acids. The junction had 5 bases not matched to a gene; V was cut back by 7 bases and J by 6 bases. CDR1 is MNHEY and CDR2 is SVGAGI in the germline V gene. Here the CDR3 DNA reads TGTGCCAGCACCGGACAGGGGGCTAGTCAGCCCCAGCATTTT. This translates into CASTGQGASQPQHF.

The chain links TRBV5-8 to TRBJ1-1; 8 bases are shared with TRBD1. The CDR3 length is 17 residues. Germline CDR1 reads SGHTS; CDR2 reads YDEGEE. V was clipped by 3 bases and J by 2 bases; unmatched bases: 12. DNA of the CDR3: TGTGCCAGCAGCTCGAGTTGGTTTGGACAGGGAAACACTGAAGCTTTCTTT. It specifies CASSSSWFGQGNTEAFF.

The chain combines TRBV5-4 with TRBJ2-1, with no clear D. CDR3 size: 13 residues. V was trimmed by 0 bases and J by 6 bases, leaving 7 bases between them. Germline V gives CDR1 SGHNT, CDR2 YYREEE (reference sequence). This CDR3 is CASSLGRSNEQFF. The CDR3 DNA sequence: TGTGCCAGCAGCTTGGGCAGGAGCAATGAGCAGTTCTTC. Based on the CDR3 plus reference TRBV5-4 and TRBJ2-1, the full variable domain is ETGVTQSPTHLIKTRGQQVTLRCSSQSGHNTVSWYQQALGQGPQFIFQYYREEENGRGNFPPRFSGLQFPNYSSELNVNALELDDSALYLCASSLGRSNEQFFGPGTRLTVL.

Written as DNA, the CDR3 is TGTGCCAGCAGTTATCTAGGGACAGGGACGGGGGAGACCCAGTACTTC. It encodes CASSYLGTGTGETQYF. This chain connects TRBV6-5 to TRBJ2-5, with 9 bases lining up with TRBD1. In germline, CDR1 is MNHEY, CDR2 SVGAGI. The CDR3 consists of 16 residues. V gave up 3 bases and J gave up 5 bases; unmatched junction bases: 10.

This chain uses TRBV28 with TRBJ2-7; D not resolved. V gave up 5 bases and J gave up 6 bases, with 11 bases separating them. The CDR3 spans 12 residues. Germline loops: CDR1 MDHEN, CDR2 SYDVKM. CDR3 loop: CASSDPLVEQYF. The CDR3 coding sequence is TGTGCCAGCAGTGACCCCCTTGTCGAGCAGTACTTC.

The chain recombines TRBV28 with TRBJ1-2; tentatively, D is TRBD1 (5 bases). Germline loops: CDR1 MDHEN, CDR2 SYDVKM. This CDR3 has 14 residues. Trimming took 3 bases from V and 7 from J, leaving 15 bases between them. CDR3 sequence: CASSFSVRGGGYTF. The CDR3 bases are TGTGCCAGCAGTTTCAGCGTTCGGGGGGGTGGCTACACCTTC.

V is TRBV9 and J is TRBJ2-7, with 9 bases matching TRBD1. Unmatched junction bases numbered 3, after V lost 2 bases and J lost 3 bases. The CDR3 length is 14 residues. Germline loops: CDR1 SGDLS, CDR2 YYNGEE. The CDR3 sequence: CASSVGQGYYEQYF. The CDR3 bases are TGTGCCAGCAGCGTCGGACAGGGGTACTACGAGCAGTACTTC. Filled out from reference TRBV9 and TRBJ2-7, the complete variable domain reads DSGVTQTPKHLITATGQRVTLRCSPRSGDLSVYWYQQSLDQGLQFLIQYYNGEERAKGNILERFSAQQFPDLHSELNLSSLELGDSALYFCASSVGQGYYEQYFGPGTRLTVT.

This chain joins TRBV19 and TRBJ1-2; TRBD1 matches at 7 bases. There are 14 residues in the CDR3. The germline V gene encodes CDR1 LNHDA and CDR2 SQIVND (reference sequence). V shed 2 bases and J 14 bases; nucleotides not matched to a gene: 14. CDR3 in amino acids: CASSIRAGTDFPTF. The DNA for the CDR3 is TGTGCCAGTAGTATACGCGCCGGGACAGACTTTCCGACCTTC.

This chain uses TRBV7-2 with TRBJ2-5; no definite D call. CDR1 and CDR2 from the germline V gene are SGHTA and FQGNSA. This CDR3 is built from 14 residues. V lost 2 bases to trimming and J lost 2 bases, with 9 bases between them. CDR3 sequence: CASSLFRGQETQYF. In DNA, the CDR3 is TGTGCCAGCAGCTTATTCCGCGGTCAAGAGACCCAGTACTTC.

Only one count was recorded for this clone. The chain carries TRBV5-4 and TRBJ2-6; 7 nucleotides match TRBD1. Germline CDR1 is SGHNT and CDR2 is YYREEE (reference sequence). Trimming removed 0 bases from V and 2 bases from J; junction bases left unmatched: 5. The CDR3 is made up of 17 amino acids. CDR3 region: CASSLGQGTPGANVLTF. For the CDR3, the DNA is TGTGCCAGCAGCTTGGGACAGGGAACCCCTGGGGCCAACGTCCTGACTTTC.

The rearrangement joins TRBV28 to TRBJ2-2; D is unclear. The CDR3 sequence is 15 residues long. Trimming pared 2 bases from V and 5 bases from J, leaving 12 bases between. Germline assignment: CDR1 MDHEN and CDR2 SYDVKM. The CDR3 nucleotides are TGTGCCAGCAGTTTAGGCCAGGTGCGGACCGGGGAGCTGTTTTTT. This gives the protein CASSLGQVRTGELFF.

The CDR3 protein is CASSPQTGEDEKLFF. Here the CDR3 DNA reads TGTGCCAGCAGCCCTCAGACAGGGGAGGACGAAAAACTGTTTTTT. The chain links TRBV9 to TRBJ1-4; 8 nucleotides agree with TRBD1. The J segment lost 8 bases and the V segment lost 4 bases, leaving 10 bases of the junction unmatched. In germline, CDR1 is SGDLS, CDR2 YYNGEE. The CDR3 length is 15 residues.

The V and J genes are TRBV29-1 and TRBJ1-5, with D unclear. Germline CDR1 reads SQVTM; CDR2 reads ANQGSEA. V shed 7 bases and J shed 1 base, with 11 bases lying between them. The CDR3 is 13 residues long. The CDR3 protein is CSAKTASNQPQHF. The CDR3, as DNA: TGCAGCGCAAAGACGGCGAGCAATCAGCCCCAGCATTTT.

The rearrangement joins TRBV15 to TRBJ1-1; D gene unclear. The CDR3 runs 13 residues. V lost 0 bases and J lost 0, with 2 bases in between. In germline, CDR1 is LNHNV, CDR2 YYDKDF (reference sequence). The CDR3 coding sequence is TGTGCCACCAGCAGAGAACTGAACACTGAAGCTTTCTTT. The encoded protein is CATSRELNTEAFF.

The chain combines TRBV9 with TRBJ2-1; D possibly uses TRBD1 or TRBD2 (5 bases each). CDR1 and CDR2 from the germline V gene are SGDLS and YYNGEE. V dropped 2 bases and J dropped 8 bases, with 20 bases sitting between them. This CDR3 comprises 16 residues. The CDR3 DNA reads as TGTGCCAGCAGCGTTAACCGGGACCGAGTTAACTATGAGCAGTTCTTC. Its protein product is CASSVNRDRVNYEQFF.

This chain connects TRBV6-1 to TRBJ1-1; tentative D call: TRBD1 (5 bases). Germline V gene data show CDR1 as MNHNS and CDR2 as SASEGT. The CDR3 covers 20 residues. V was shortened by 2 bases and J by 1 base, with 26 bases between the two germline ends. The CDR3 protein is CASSERNQGRASGTNTEAFF. The CDR3 DNA sequence: TGTGCCAGCAGTGAACGCAATCAGGGCAGGGCCTCGGGGACGAACACTGAAGCTTTCTTT.

As to this clone: The sample carries other DNA sequences with the same CDR3. V usage is TRBV19 and J usage is TRBJ1-3; no firm D call. Germline loops: CDR1 LNHDA, CDR2 SQIVND (reference sequence). This CDR3 is built from 13 residues. Trimming removed 5 bases from V and 3 bases from J, with 8 bases in between. CDR3 nucleotides: TGTGCCAGTAGTTTGGGTAGTGGAAACACCATATATTTT. Residues: CASSLGSGNTIYF.

This sequence joins TRBV2 and TRBJ2-7; D is possibly TRBD1 or TRBD2 (5 bases each). CDR1 and CDR2 from the germline V gene are SNHLY and FYNNEI. The CDR3 consists of 15 residues. V dropped 1 base and J dropped 0 bases, with 10 bases sitting between them. This CDR3 is CASSEGGYVSYEQYF. In DNA, the CDR3 is TGTGCCAGCAGTGAAGGGGGGTATGTCTCCTACGAGCAGTACTTC.

This chain links TRBV5-6 with TRBJ2-1; 8 nucleotides align to TRBD2. V shed 1 base, J shed 5 bases, and the junction held 8 bases outside the gene matches. This CDR3 spans 16 amino acids. Germline values: CDR1 SGHDT, CDR2 YYEEEE. Here the CDR3 reads CASSLKAGATNNEQFF. CDR3 nucleotides: TGTGCCAGCAGCTTGAAAGCGGGAGCAACGAACAATGAGCAGTTCTTC.

The chain is built from TRBV10-2 and TRBJ1-6, with 10 bases fitting TRBD1. Germline V lookup: CDR1 WSHSY, CDR2 SAAADI. The CDR3 is 15 residues long. V trimming: 7 bases; J trimming: 6 bases; junction bases outside the gene matches: 6. The CDR3 protein is CASIDRGQVNSPLHF. CDR3 bases: TGCGCCAGCATAGACAGGGGGCAGGTTAATTCACCCCTCCACTTT.